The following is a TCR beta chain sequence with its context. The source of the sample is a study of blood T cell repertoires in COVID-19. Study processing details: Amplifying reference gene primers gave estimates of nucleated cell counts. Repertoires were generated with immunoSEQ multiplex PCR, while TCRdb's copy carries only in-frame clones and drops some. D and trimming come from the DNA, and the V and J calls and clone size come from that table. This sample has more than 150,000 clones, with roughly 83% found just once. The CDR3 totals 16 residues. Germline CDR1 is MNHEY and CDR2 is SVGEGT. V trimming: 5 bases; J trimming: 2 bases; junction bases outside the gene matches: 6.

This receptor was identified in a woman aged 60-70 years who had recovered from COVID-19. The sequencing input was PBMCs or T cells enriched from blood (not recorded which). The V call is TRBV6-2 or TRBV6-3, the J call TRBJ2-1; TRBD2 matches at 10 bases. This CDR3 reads CASSRQREGPYNEQFF. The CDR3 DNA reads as TGTGCCAGCAGTCGGCAGCGGGAGGGCCCCTACAATGAGCAGTTCTTC.